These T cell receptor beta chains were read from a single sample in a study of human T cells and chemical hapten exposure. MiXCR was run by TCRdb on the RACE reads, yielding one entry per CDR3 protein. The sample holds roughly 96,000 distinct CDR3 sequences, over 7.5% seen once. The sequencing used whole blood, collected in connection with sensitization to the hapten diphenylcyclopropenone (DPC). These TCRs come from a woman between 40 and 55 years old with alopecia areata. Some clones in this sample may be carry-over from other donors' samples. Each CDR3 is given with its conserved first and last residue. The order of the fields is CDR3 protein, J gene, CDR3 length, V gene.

CDR3 protein: CASSLSTGDYGYTF
J gene: TRBJ1-2
CDR3 length: 14
V gene: TRBV27

CDR3 protein: CASSSPGSQRDYGYTF
J gene: TRBJ1-2
CDR3 length: 16
V gene: TRBV28

CDR3 protein: CASSSLGGAVHEQFF
J gene: TRBJ2-1
CDR3 length: 15
V gene: TRBV6-2/TRBV6-3

CDR3 protein: CASSQVESGNTIYF
J gene: TRBJ1-3
CDR3 length: 14
V gene: TRBV4-3

CDR3 protein: CASSYLASGAEQYF
J gene: TRBJ2-7
CDR3 length: 14
V gene: TRBV6-2/TRBV6-3

CDR3 protein: CASSLEPPNTEAFF
J gene: TRBJ1-1
CDR3 length: 14
V gene: TRBV5-1

CDR3 protein: CASSEASGKTNTGELFF
J gene: TRBJ2-2
CDR3 length: 17
V gene: TRBV2

CDR3 protein: CASSPGRAGTIYF
J gene: TRBJ1-3
CDR3 length: 13
V gene: TRBV7-7

CDR3 protein: CASSLGAGISYNEQFF
J gene: TRBJ2-1
CDR3 length: 16
V gene: TRBV7-2

CDR3 protein: CASSYTEGHLATYNEQFF
J gene: TRBJ2-1
CDR3 length: 18
V gene: TRBV6-2/TRBV6-3

CDR3 protein: CASSLGLAVQETQYF
J gene: TRBJ2-5
CDR3 length: 15
V gene: TRBV5-1

CDR3 protein: CASSLEVGSSYEQYF
J gene: TRBJ2-7
CDR3 length: 15
V gene: TRBV7-9

CDR3 protein: CASSLRQGNPNTEAFF
J gene: TRBJ1-1
CDR3 length: 16
V gene: TRBV5-1

CDR3 protein: CASSLGLAGGRRNYEQYF
J gene: TRBJ2-7
CDR3 length: 18
V gene: TRBV27

CDR3 protein: CASSEADEQFF
J gene: TRBJ2-1
CDR3 length: 11
V gene: TRBV2

CDR3 protein: CASSPQTGVTFTEAFF
J gene: TRBJ1-1
CDR3 length: 16
V gene: TRBV7-3

CDR3 protein: CASSYGLVALNTGELFF
J gene: TRBJ2-2
CDR3 length: 17
V gene: TRBV6-5

CDR3 protein: CASSSRGRSNSSYNSPLHF
J gene: TRBJ1-6
CDR3 length: 19
V gene: TRBV7-2